The next 9 T cell receptor beta chains were all read from a single sample in a study of cytomegalovirus exposure and HLA in healthy donors. 13 Jbeta primers and 60 Vbeta primers were used for the PCR. The repertoire was sequenced with immunoSEQ multiplex PCR; TCRdb's copy has only in-frame clones and lacks some. The sample includes about 150,000 clones, 65% to 75% of them seen just once. Material for sequencing was PBMCs. These receptors originate from a young man in good health and CMV-seronegative.

This clone has just a few counts. A junction end diverges from the germline sequence, so it may reflect a read error. V is TRBV7-9 and J is TRBJ1-1; D gene uncertain. The germline CDR1 and CDR2 sequences are SEHNR and FQNEAQ (reference sequence). The CDR3 is 13 residues long. In DNA, the CDR3 is TGTGCCAGCAGCGTAGCCCAGAACACTGAAGCTTTCTTT. Translation gives CASSVAQNTEAFF.

The V call is TRBV28, the J call TRBJ2-2, with 8 bases matching TRBD1. Germline lookup yields CDR1 MDHEN and CDR2 SYDVKM. J lost 6 bases, V lost 3 bases, and 6 bases had no gene match. The CDR3 runs 15 residues. CDR3 in amino acids: CASSLGQEVPGELFF. The CDR3 DNA reads TGTGCCAGCAGTTTGGGACAGGAGGTCCCCGGGGAGCTGTTTTTT. Full variable domain (missing parts from reference TRBV28 and TRBJ2-2): DVKVTQSSRYLVKRTGEKVFLECVQDMDHENMFWYRQDPGLGLRLIYFSYDVKMKEKGDIPEGYSVSREKKERFSLILESASTNQTSMYLCASSLGQEVPGELFFGEGSRLTVL.

V and J are TRBV2 and TRBJ2-3; 9 bases are shared with TRBD2. Germline CDR1 SNHLY, CDR2 FYNNEI. The CDR3 runs to 15 residues. V shed 5 bases, J shed 1 base, and the junction held 4 bases outside the gene matches. The CDR3 is CASSRAGGGTDTQYF. The CDR3 bases are TGTGCCAGCAGTCGAGCGGGGGGAGGCACAGATACGCAGTATTTT.

This sequence joins TRBV9 and TRBJ1-1; no definite D call. Trimming took 1 base from V and 1 from J, leaving 8 bases between them. Per the germline V gene, CDR1 is SGDLS and CDR2 is YYNGEE. The CDR3 extends over 14 amino acids. The CDR3 region is CASSVSDGNTEAFF. CDR3 bases: TGTGCCAGCAGCGTAAGCGACGGGAACACTGAAGCTTTCTTT.

This sequence joins TRBV5-1 and TRBJ2-1, with 8 positions matching TRBD2. The CDR3 is 15 residues long. The V and J ends lost 2 bases and 1 base, in that order; junction bases with no gene match: 2. Germline V lookup: CDR1 SGHRS, CDR2 YFSETQ. The chain's CDR3 is CASSFSGESYNEQFF. DNA of the CDR3: TGCGCCAGCAGCTTTAGCGGGGAGTCCTACAATGAGCAGTTCTTC.

This sequence joins TRBV7-2 and TRBJ2-3, with D perhaps TRBD2 (7 bases). The CDR3 has 16 residues. Trimming took 7 bases from V and 4 from J, leaving 21 bases between them. Looked up from germline, CDR1 is SGHTA and CDR2 is FQGNSA. The CDR3 loop reads CASTARGGAFADTQYF. CDR3 DNA sequence: TGTGCCAGCACCGCGAGGGGGGGGGCTTTCGCAGATACGCAGTATTTT.

V is TRBV6-1 and J is TRBJ1-6; TRBD1 is a possible D gene (5 bases). Trimming took 0 bases from V and 3 from J, leaving 21 bases between them. Germline assignment: CDR1 MNHNS and CDR2 SASEGT. The CDR3 extends over 20 amino acids. CDR3 protein: CASSEARGIPPAGYNSPLHF. In DNA, the CDR3 is TGTGCCAGCAGTGAAGCAAGGGGAATACCCCCCGCTGGCTATAATTCACCCCTCCACTTT.

This chain joins TRBV19 and TRBJ1-5; TRBD1 matches at 7 bases. The CDR3 covers 15 residues. Losses at the gene ends were 10 bases for V and 3 bases for J; bases not matched to a gene: 12. Germline lookup yields CDR1 LNHDA and CDR2 SQIVND (reference sequence). DNA for the CDR3: TGTGCCACTAAAAAACAGGGGAGTCCCAATCAGCCCCAGCATTTT. Protein: CATKKQGSPNQPQHF.

The gene calls are TRBV29-1 and TRBJ2-3, with a weak D call TRBD1 (6 bases). This CDR3 region has 12 residues. Deletions cut 8 bases from V and 2 bases from J, with 11 bases between. Germline CDR1 SQVTM, CDR2 ANQGSEA. This CDR3 is CSHRAFTDTQYF. The DNA of the CDR3 is TGCAGCCACAGGGCTTTCACAGATACGCAGTATTTT.